This TCR beta chain appears in the sequencing data of a study of molecular identifiers for immune sequencing clone quantification. Points from the study as a whole: The sizes of highly expanded clones could be underestimated when identical TCR molecules share a barcode.

As regards this clonotype: Its cognate antigen is unknown.

The use of previously described methods and listed TCR primers produced the bulk TCR libraries. TCRdb independently ran MiXCR on the PCR reads; one entry per CDR3 protein. The sample lists around 460,000 distinct CDR3 sequences, 20% to 25% seen once, with approximately 0.8% in the top ten. Deletions cut 5 bases from V and 6 bases from J, with 20 bases between. The CDR3 loop spans 15 amino acids. Germline V gene sequence: CDR1 SGHVS, CDR2 FNYEAQ. From around 20,000 to 990,000 sorted cells, naive CD8 libraries were generated with 10%, 30% or 50% RNA. Using a CD8+CD4-CCR7+CD45RA+ phenotype, naive CD8 T cells were sorted.

The chain joins TRBV7-6 to TRBJ2-7; the D is unclear. Source material: naive CD8+ T cells from blood, with Jurkat cell RNA spiked in. The sample's subset: FACS-sorted CD8+CD4-CCR7+CD45RA+ naive T cells. This clonotype was obtained from a human donor in good health. Some libraries in this study had Jurkat cell RNA spiked in. CDR3 bases: TGTGCCAGCAGCCCAGTCCTAATAGATGCCTCCGAGCAGTACTTC. This gives the protein CASSPVLIDASEQYF.